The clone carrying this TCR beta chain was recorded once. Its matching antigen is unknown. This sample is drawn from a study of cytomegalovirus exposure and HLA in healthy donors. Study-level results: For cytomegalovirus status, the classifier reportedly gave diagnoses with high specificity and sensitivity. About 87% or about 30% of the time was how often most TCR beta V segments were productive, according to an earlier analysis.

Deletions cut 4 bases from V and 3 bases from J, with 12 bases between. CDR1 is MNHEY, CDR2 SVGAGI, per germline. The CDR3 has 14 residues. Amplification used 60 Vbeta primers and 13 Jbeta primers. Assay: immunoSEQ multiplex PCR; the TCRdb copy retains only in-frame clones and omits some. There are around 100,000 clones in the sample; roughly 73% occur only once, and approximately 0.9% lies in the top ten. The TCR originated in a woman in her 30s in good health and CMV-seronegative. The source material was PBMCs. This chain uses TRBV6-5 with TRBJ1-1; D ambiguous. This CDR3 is CASSFEGMDTEAFF. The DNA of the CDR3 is TGTGCCAGCAGTTTTGAGGGCATGGACACTGAAGCTTTCTTT.